This T cell receptor (beta chain) emerged from a study of blood T cell repertoires in COVID-19. The overall study: All recovered Cohort 3 donors got two negative PCRs, got clearance, or saw symptom resolution. Samples of COVID-19 (acute and convalescent) were obtained from the United States, Italy and Spain.

Clones were sequenced by immunoSEQ multiplex PCR, and TCRdb holds only the in-frame ones, with some missing. The sample lists roughly 200,000 clones; about nine tenths were seen once. The CDR3 has 13 residues. The V and J ends lost 7 bases and 8 bases, in that order; junction bases with no gene match: 9. Germline lookup yields CDR1 SQVTM and CDR2 ANQGSEA. The chain combines TRBV29-1 with TRBJ2-1; TRBD2 matches at 9 bases. The sequenced sample consisted of PBMCs or T cells enriched from blood (not recorded which). This clonotype was obtained from a man aged 25 to 40 in a cohort exposed to, infected with or recovered from COVID-19 (not recorded which). The CDR3 DNA is TGCAGCGCAGGAGCGGGAGGCGGCGATGAGCAGTTCTTC. This encodes CSAGAGGGDEQFF.